The rows below give T cell receptor beta chains drawn from one sample of a study of cytomegalovirus exposure and HLA in healthy donors. The protocol was immunoSEQ multiplex PCR, while the TCRdb copy is restricted to in-frame clones and leaves out a portion. The repertoire consists of approximately 58,000 clones, with around nine tenths occurring once and the leading ten covering 2.2%. The sample consisted of PBMCs. These receptors came from a woman aged 25 to 39 in good health and CMV-seronegative. CDR3s include the opening cysteine and the closing phenylalanine or tryptophan. A D gene is named only where the DNA matches it firmly. Rows may omit the clone size; those that give it use once, few, many or a size class.

TRBV15,TRBD1,.,TRBJ1-2,CATSGRAAGQGFSNYGYTF,TGTGCCACCAGCGGACGAGCCGCGGGACAGGGGTTCTCTAACTATGGCTACACCTTC
TRBV25-1,TRBD2,.,TRBJ2-3,CASSAPAGGSTDTQYF,TGTGCCAGCAGTGCACCAGCGGGAGGGAGCACAGATACGCAGTATTTT
TRBV6-1,.,.,TRBJ1-1,CASSEPRTARGAFF,TGTGCCAGCAGTGAACCCAGGACAGCGAGGGGAGCTTTCTTT
TRBV9,.,.,TRBJ1-2,CASSVDGEWNGYTF,TGTGCCAGCAGCGTAGACGGGGAGTGGAATGGCTACACCTTC
TRBV4-3,.,.,TRBJ2-1,CASSQRERNNEQFF,TGCGCCAGCAGCCAACGGGAGAGGAACAATGAGCAGTTCTTC
TRBV5-4,.,.,TRBJ1-3,CASSLAAGNTIYF,TGTGCCAGCAGCTTGGCCGCTGGAAACACCATATATTTT
TRBV7-8,.,.,TRBJ2-5,CASSLFRETQYF,TGTGCCAGCAGCTTATTCCGGGAGACCCAGTACTTC
TRBV9,.,.,TRBJ1-3,CASRKEGSGNTIYF,TGTGCCAGCAGGAAGGAGGGCTCTGGAAACACCATATATTTT
TRBV2,.,.,TRBJ1-1,CASSGTRTPIMNTEAFF,TGTGCCAGCAGCGGAACAAGGACACCTATCATGAACACTGAAGCTTTCTTT
TRBV11-1,.,.,TRBJ2-3,CASSRGAASGTSTDTQYF,TGTGCCAGCAGCCGGGGAGCAGCGAGCGGCACTAGCACAGATACGCAGTATTTT
TRBV5-4,TRBD2,.,TRBJ2-3,CASSFTSGTTDTQYF,TGTGCCAGCAGCTTCACTAGCGGGACGACAGATACGCAGTATTTT
TRBV29-1,.,.,TRBJ2-3,CSVEPGITDTQYF,TGCAGCGTTGAGCCCGGGATCACAGATACGCAGTATTTT
TRBV11-2,TRBD2,.,TRBJ2-1,CASSLWEGQNEQFF,TGTGCCAGCAGCTTGTGGGAGGGCCAGAATGAGCAGTTCTTC
TRBV28,.,.,TRBJ1-1,CASRRLGEYREDTEAFF,TGTGCCAGCAGGCGCCTAGGCGAATACAGGGAAGACACTGAAGCTTTCTTT
TRBV7-9,.,.,TRBJ1-2,CASSLEGNLGYTF,TGTGCCAGCAGCTTAGAGGGGAACTTGGGCTACACCTTC
TRBV10-3,.,.,TRBJ1-1,CAISEQTAEAFF,TGTGCCATCAGTGAACAGACGGCTGAAGCTTTCTTT
TRBV27,.,once,TRBJ2-3,CASSQSAGKLDTQYF,TGTGCCAGCAGTCAATCGGCGGGAAAGCTAGATACGCAGTATTTT
TRBV7-7,TRBD2,.,TRBJ2-7,CASGPSGSYEQYF,TGTGCTAGCGGTCCTAGCGGGAGCTACGAGCAGTACTTC
TRBV5-1,TRBD2,.,TRBJ2-5,CASSLAAGVGETQYF,TGCGCCAGCAGCTTGGCAGCGGGAGTCGGGGAGACCCAGTACTTC
TRBV5-4,.,.,TRBJ2-7,CASTLSGNWDEQYF,TGTGCCAGCACCTTATCGGGGAATTGGGACGAGCAGTACTTC
TRBV30,.,.,TRBJ1-1,CAWNRGGTEAFF,TGTGCCTGGAATCGGGGGGGCACTGAAGCTTTCTTT
TRBV19,TRBD2,.,TRBJ2-3,CASSRTLPPKESGRTDTQYF,TGTGCCAGTAGTCGCACGCTCCCGCCAAAGGAGAGCGGGAGGACGGATACGCAGTATTTT
TRBV9,.,.,TRBJ2-1,CASSGGSRWEPSWDFWYNEQFF,TGTGCCAGCAGCGGGGGAAGTAGATGGGAGCCAAGTTGGGATTTCTGGTACAATGAGCAGTTCTTC
TRBV6-4,TRBD2,.,TRBJ2-1,CASSDRGGEGLDEQFF,TGTGCCAGCAGTGACCGCGGGGGGGAGGGCCTCGATGAGCAGTTCTTC
TRBV7-9,TRBD2,.,TRBJ2-1,CASSYLSGRAGNEQFF,TGTGCCAGCAGCTACCTTAGCGGGAGGGCGGGGAATGAGCAGTTCTTC
TRBV11-2,.,.,TRBJ2-1,CASSLGSSGNEQFF,TGTGCCAGCAGCTTAGGGTCGTCCGGCAATGAGCAGTTCTTC
TRBV18,.,once,TRBJ1-1,CASRITWAPRANTEAFF,TGTGCCAGCCGAATTACATGGGCTCCGAGAGCGAACACTGAAGCTTTCTTT
TRBV7-9,.,once,TRBJ1-2,CASSLRDTSPNYGYTF,TGTGCCAGCAGCTTACGGGACACTTCGCCTAACTATGGCTACACCTTC
TRBV6-1,TRBD1,.,TRBJ2-7,CASKDFRTGDYEQYF,TGTGCCAGCAAAGATTTTAGGACAGGGGACTACGAGCAGTACTTC
TRBV28,.,.,TRBJ1-2,CASSRLYGYGYTF,TGTGCCAGCAGTCGACTGTATGGCTATGGCTACACCTTC
TRBV5-8,TRBD1,.,TRBJ1-2,CASSAGGTGVGYGYTF,TGTGCCAGCAGCGCCGGCGGGACAGGGGTCGGCTATGGCTACACCTTC
TRBV5-1,.,.,TRBJ1-3,CASSLGSQGANTIYF,TGCGCCAGCAGCTTGGGCTCACAGGGTGCAAACACCATATATTTT
TRBV5-8,TRBD1,.,TRBJ1-1,CALKTGENEAFF,TGTGCCCTAAAAACAGGGGAGAATGAAGCTTTCTTT
TRBV9,.,.,TRBJ1-1,CASSVGDMNTEAFF,TGTGCCAGCAGCGTGGGGGACATGAACACTGAAGCTTTCTTT
TRBV18,TRBD1,.,TRBJ1-4,CASSPDRSNEKLFF,TGTGCCAGCTCCCCGGACAGGTCAAATGAAAAACTGTTTTTT
TRBV7-8,.,.,TRBJ2-2,CASSLERVATGELFF,TGTGCCAGCAGCTTAGAGCGGGTAGCCACCGGGGAGCTGTTTTTT
TRBV7-6,.,once,TRBJ2-4,CASSPGEKNIQYF,TGTGCCAGCAGTCCGGGAGAGAAAAACATTCAGTACTTC
TRBV4-3,.,.,TRBJ2-1,CASSQSLPADNEQFF,TGCGCCAGCAGCCAAAGCCTTCCGGCGGACAATGAGCAGTTCTTC
TRBV21-1,.,.,TRBJ1-3,CASSTGEAAGDTIYF,TGTGCCAGCAGCACGGGGGAAGCCGCGGGAGACACCATATATTTT
TRBV7-9,TRBD2,.,TRBJ2-3,CASSPPTSGSIPDTQYF,TGTGCCAGCAGCCCACCGACTAGCGGGAGTATCCCAGATACGCAGTATTTT
TRBV30,TRBD2,.,TRBJ2-1,CAWSVGLAGGEQFF,TGTGCCTGGAGTGTAGGCCTAGCGGGAGGGGAGCAGTTCTTC
TRBV19,.,once,TRBJ1-2,CASSIQITNYGYTF,TGTGCCAGTAGTATACAGATTACTAACTATGGCTACACCTTC
TRBV4-2,.,.,TRBJ2-7,CASSRTAAYEQYF,TGTGCCAGCAGCCGGACTGCAGCCTACGAGCAGTACTTC
TRBV7-9,TRBD1,.,TRBJ2-5,CASSSRQGVGETQYF,TGTGCCAGCAGCTCCCGACAGGGAGTAGGGGAGACCCAGTACTTC
TRBV5-4,TRBD2,.,TRBJ2-5,CASSLAGEQETQYF,TGTGCCAGCAGCTTAGCGGGAGAGCAAGAGACCCAGTACTTC
TRBV30,.,.,TRBJ1-1,CAWSGPSNTEAFF,TGTGCCTGGAGTGGGCCTTCGAACACTGAAGCTTTCTTT
TRBV5-4,TRBD1,.,TRBJ2-7,CASRFAYRGPTYEQYF,TGTGCCAGCAGATTTGCCTACAGGGGCCCGACCTACGAGCAGTACTTC
TRBV28,.,.,TRBJ1-2,CASRPTGRYGYTF,TGTGCCAGCAGGCCCACAGGGAGATATGGCTACACCTTC
TRBV19,.,.,TRBJ1-5,CASSYRAEGNQPQHF,TGTGCCAGTAGTTACAGGGCAGAGGGCAATCAGCCCCAGCATTTT